The 5 T cell receptor beta chains given below trace back to one sample, sequenced in a study of cytomegalovirus exposure and HLA in healthy donors. Primers for the PCR totalled 60 Vbeta and 13 Jbeta. The table came from immunoSEQ multiplex PCR; TCRdb's copy has only in-frame clones and leaves some out. The table lists tens of thousands of clones, roughly three quarters of them singletons. The sample was PBMCs. All receptors come from a man between 25 and 39 years old in good health and CMV-seronegative.

This chain uses TRBV10-3 with TRBJ1-4; perhaps TRBD1 as D (5 bases). The V and J ends lost 2 bases and 2 bases respectively, with 12 bases between them. The germline V gene has CDR1 ENHRY and CDR2 SYGVKD. The CDR3 covers 16 residues. Here the CDR3 reads CAISERGGGTNEKLFF. Written as DNA, the CDR3 is TGTGCCATCAGTGAGCGAGGTGGGGGGACTAATGAAAAACTGTTTTTT.

The chain is built from TRBV5-1 and TRBJ2-2; D not resolved. The CDR3 has 17 amino acids. Germline V gene data show CDR1 as SGHRS and CDR2 as YFSETQ. The V end was cut by 0 bases, the J end by 1 base, with 13 bases between. The CDR3 region is CASSLAPGFQNTGELFF. The DNA of the CDR3 is TGCGCCAGCAGCTTGGCTCCAGGATTCCAGAACACCGGGGAGCTGTTTTTT. The full variable domain, rest sourced from reference TRBV5-1 and TRBJ2-2, is KAGVTQTPRYLIKTRGQQVTLSCSPISGHRSVSWYQQTPGQGLQFLFEYFSETQRNKGNFPGRFSGRQFSNSRSEMNVSTLELGDSALYLCASSLAPGFQNTGELFFGEGSRLTVL.

This clone was detected only a few times. The J gene is TRBJ2-6, the V gene TRBV15, with D possibly being TRBD2 (6 bases). Trimming took off 5 bases at V and 0 bases at J, with 8 bases between the two ends. CDR1 LNHNV and CDR2 YYDKDF come from the germline V gene (reference sequence). The CDR3 sequence is 15 residues long. This CDR3 is CATSAGSSGANVLTF. The DNA of the CDR3 is TGTGCCACCAGCGCCGGGAGCTCTGGGGCCAACGTCCTGACTTTC.

The chain recombines TRBV7-2 with TRBJ1-5, with D perhaps matching TRBD1 (6 bases). CDR1 and CDR2 (germline): SGHTA, FQGNSA. The CDR3 is made up of 13 amino acids. The ends were cut back, 5 bases at V and 6 bases at J, with 11 bases in the middle. The CDR3 bases are TGTGCCAGCAGCCCCGGGGGGGCTCAGCCCCAGCATTTT. It yields the protein CASSPGGAQPQHF.

V gene TRBV15 combines with J gene TRBJ2-2, with TRBD1 matching 9 bases. J gave up 4 bases and V 3 bases, and 12 bases lay outside the gene matches. In germline, CDR1 is LNHNV, CDR2 YYDKDF (reference sequence). The CDR3 runs to 18 residues. CDR3 amino acids: CATSSHMTGTGTTGELFF. The CDR3 bases are TGTGCCACCAGCAGTCACATGACTGGGACAGGGACCACCGGGGAGCTGTTTTTT.